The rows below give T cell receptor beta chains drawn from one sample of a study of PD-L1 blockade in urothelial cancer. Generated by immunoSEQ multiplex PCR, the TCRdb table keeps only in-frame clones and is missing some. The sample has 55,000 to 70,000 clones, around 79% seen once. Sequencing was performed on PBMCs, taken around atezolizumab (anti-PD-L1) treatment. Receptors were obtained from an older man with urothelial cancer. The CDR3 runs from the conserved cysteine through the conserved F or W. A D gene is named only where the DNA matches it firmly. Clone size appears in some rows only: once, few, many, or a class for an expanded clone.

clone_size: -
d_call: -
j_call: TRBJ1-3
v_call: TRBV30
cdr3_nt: TGTGCCTGGAGTGTAATCGCAGGCGGGGCGAGCTCTGGAAACACCATATATTTT
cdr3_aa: CAWSVIAGGASSGNTIYF

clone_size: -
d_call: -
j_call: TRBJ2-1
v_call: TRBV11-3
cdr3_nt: TGTGCCAGCAGCTTAGGAGCGCGGGGTGAGCAGTTCTTC
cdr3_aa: CASSLGARGEQFF

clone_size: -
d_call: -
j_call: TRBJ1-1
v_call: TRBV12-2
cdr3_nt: TGTGCAAGTCGCTTTCAAATCGAGATACAGGGTAAGAACACTGAAGCTTTCTTT
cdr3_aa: CASRFQIEIQGKNTEAFF

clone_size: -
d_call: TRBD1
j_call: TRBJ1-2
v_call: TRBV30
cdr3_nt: TGTGCCTGGGTTGGGACAGCATATGGCTACACCTTC
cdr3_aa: CAWVGTAYGYTF

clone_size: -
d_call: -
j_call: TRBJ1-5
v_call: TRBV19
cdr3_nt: TGTGCCAGTAGTATCGACCCTGGCGGGTTAATTCAGCCCCAGCATTTT
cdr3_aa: CASSIDPGGLIQPQHF

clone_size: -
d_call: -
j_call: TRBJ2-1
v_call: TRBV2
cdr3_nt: TGTGCCAGCAACATAGAACAGGGTAGCTACAATGAGCAGTTCTTC
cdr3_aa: CASNIEQGSYNEQFF

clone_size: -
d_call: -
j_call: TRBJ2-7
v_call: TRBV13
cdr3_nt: TGTGCCAGCAGCCCGGGTGGTGAGCAGTACTTC
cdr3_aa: CASSPGGEQYF

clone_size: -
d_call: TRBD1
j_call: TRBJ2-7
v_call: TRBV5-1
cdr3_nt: TGCGCCAGCAGGGACGGGACAGGCACTAATGAGCAGTACTTC
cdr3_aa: CASRDGTGTNEQYF

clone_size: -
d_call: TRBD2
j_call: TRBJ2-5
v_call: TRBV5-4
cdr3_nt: TGTGCCAGCAGCTTGGCGGGACTAGCGGGAGTTGAGACCCAGTACTTC
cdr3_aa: CASSLAGLAGVETQYF

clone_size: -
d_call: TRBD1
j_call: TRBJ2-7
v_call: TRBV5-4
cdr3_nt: TGTGCCAGCAGCTCTAGGACAGGGGGCGAACGGGAGCAGTACTTC
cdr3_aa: CASSSRTGGEREQYF

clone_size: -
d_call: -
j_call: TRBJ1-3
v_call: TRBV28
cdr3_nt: TGTGCCAGCACCTCCTCTGGAAACACCATATATTTT
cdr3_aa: CASTSSGNTIYF

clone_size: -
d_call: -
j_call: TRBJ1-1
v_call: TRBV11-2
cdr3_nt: TGTGCCAGCAGCTCCGGACGGCGGGGGACTGAAGCTTTCTTT
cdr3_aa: CASSSGRRGTEAFF

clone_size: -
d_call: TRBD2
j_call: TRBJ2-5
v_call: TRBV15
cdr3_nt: TGTGCCACCAGCAGGACTAGCGGGACTGAGACCCAGTACTTC
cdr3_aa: CATSRTSGTETQYF

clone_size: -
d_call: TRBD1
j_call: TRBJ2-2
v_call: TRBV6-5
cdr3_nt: TGTGCCAGCAGTAGGGGACAGGCCTTGTCCGGGGAGCTGTTTTTT
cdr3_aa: CASSRGQALSGELFF

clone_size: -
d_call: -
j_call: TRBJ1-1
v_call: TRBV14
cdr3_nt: TGTGCCAGCAGCTTAGAAAATCTGGAGGCCACTGAAGCTTTCTTT
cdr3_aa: CASSLENLEATEAFF

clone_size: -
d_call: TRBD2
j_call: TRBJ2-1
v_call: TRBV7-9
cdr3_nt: TGTGCCAGCAGCAAGCGGGAAAATGAGCAGTTCTTC
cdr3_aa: CASSKRENEQFF

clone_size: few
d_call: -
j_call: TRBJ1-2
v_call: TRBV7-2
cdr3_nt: TGTGCCAGCAGCTTAGTCCAGGGCGGGGGCTATGGCTACACCTTC
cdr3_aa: CASSLVQGGGYGYTF

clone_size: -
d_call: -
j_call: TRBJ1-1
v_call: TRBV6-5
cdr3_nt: TGTGCCAGCAGTTGGGGGAGGACGAACACTGAAGCTTTCTTT
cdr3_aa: CASSWGRTNTEAFF

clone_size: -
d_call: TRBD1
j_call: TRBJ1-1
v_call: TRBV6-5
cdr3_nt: TGTGCCAGCCGTGTTAGACAGGGTGAAGCTTTCTTT
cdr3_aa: CASRVRQGEAFF

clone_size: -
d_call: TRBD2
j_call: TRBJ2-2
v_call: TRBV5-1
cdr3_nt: TGCGCCAGCAGCTTCCTAGCGGTAACGAACACCGGGGAGCTGTTTTTT
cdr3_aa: CASSFLAVTNTGELFF

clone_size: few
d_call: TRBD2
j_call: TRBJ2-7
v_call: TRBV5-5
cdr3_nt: TGTGCCAGCAGCTTCGTGGGAGGGAATTCCTACGAGCAGTACTTC
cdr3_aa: CASSFVGGNSYEQYF

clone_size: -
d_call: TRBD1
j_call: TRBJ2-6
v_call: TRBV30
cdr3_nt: TGTGCCTTGCACCGGGACAGGGGGCGGTCCGGGGCCAACGTCCTGACTTTC
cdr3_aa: CALHRDRGRSGANVLTF

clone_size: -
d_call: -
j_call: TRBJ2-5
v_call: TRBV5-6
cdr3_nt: TGTGCCAGCAGCTCCCGGGACTTCCAAGAGACCCAGTACTTC
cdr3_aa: CASSSRDFQETQYF

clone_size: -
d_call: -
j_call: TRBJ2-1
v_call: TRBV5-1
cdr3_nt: TGCGCCAGCAGCTTGGGCGGAGCGAGGTCCTACAATGAGCAGTTCTTC
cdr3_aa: CASSLGGARSYNEQFF

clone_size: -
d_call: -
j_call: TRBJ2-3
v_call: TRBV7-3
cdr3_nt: TGTGCCAGCAGCTTAGGCGGTAGCGGAGATACGCAGTATTTT
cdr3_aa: CASSLGGSGDTQYF

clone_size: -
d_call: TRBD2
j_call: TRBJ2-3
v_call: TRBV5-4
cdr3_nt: TGTGCCAGCAGCCCGGGAGGGACTAGTTCAGATACGCAGTATTTT
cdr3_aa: CASSPGGTSSDTQYF